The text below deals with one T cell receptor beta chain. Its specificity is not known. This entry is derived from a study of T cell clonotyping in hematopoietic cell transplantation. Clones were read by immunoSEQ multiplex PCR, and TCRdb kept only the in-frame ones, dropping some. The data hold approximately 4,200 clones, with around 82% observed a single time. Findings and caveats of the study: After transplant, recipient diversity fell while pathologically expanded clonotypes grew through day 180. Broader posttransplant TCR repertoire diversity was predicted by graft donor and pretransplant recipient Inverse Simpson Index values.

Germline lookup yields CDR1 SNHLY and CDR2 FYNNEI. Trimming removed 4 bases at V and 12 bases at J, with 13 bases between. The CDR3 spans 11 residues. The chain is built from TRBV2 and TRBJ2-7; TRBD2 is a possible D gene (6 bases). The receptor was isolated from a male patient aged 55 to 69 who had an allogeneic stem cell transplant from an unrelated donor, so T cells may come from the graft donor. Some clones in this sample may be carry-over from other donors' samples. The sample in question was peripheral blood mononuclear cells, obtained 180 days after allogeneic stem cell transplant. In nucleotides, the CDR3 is TGTGCCAGCAGTGGAGACGGGGGACCGTACTTC. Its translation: CASSGDGGPYF.